This record covers a single TCR beta chain. Its antigen is not known. The data were obtained in a study of CD8 T cells in ankylosing spondylitis. Points from the study as a whole: CD8+ disease-linked clones were present at relatively low frequencies in blood. Earlier studies detected some motif variants in reactive arthritis synovial fluid and blood. In ankylosing spondylitis patients, matched synovial fluid reportedly showed significant enrichment of disease-linked clones. One TCR beta motif, made up of about 8 highly homologous variants, appeared characteristic of ankylosing spondylitis blood.

Quantitative 5'-RACE with molecular barcodes generated TCR beta libraries. TCRdb processed the 5' RACE reads anew with MiXCR; each CDR3 protein has one entry. Here the sample spans tens of thousands of distinct CDR3 sequences, more than 8.5% being singletons. Trimming took 2 bases from V and 5 from J, leaving 12 bases between them. The CDR3 contains 14 residues. The rearrangement links TRBV12-3 or TRBV12-4 to TRBJ1-1; D may be TRBD1 (5 bases). The receptor was isolated from a male donor with ankylosing spondylitis. Material for sequencing was blood, either unsorted or a sorted T cell fraction (not recorded which). The DNA for the CDR3 is TGTGCCAGCAGTTTAAGTATGGGGGAGACTGAAGCTTTCTTT. Its protein product is CASSLSMGETEAFF.